Given below is one T cell receptor (beta chain) in context. Its antigen is unidentified. The CDR3 runs to 14 residues. From germline, CDR1 is LNHDA and CDR2 SQIVND (reference sequence). The ends were cut back, 10 bases at V and 5 bases at J, with 18 bases in the middle. This entry comes from a study of CD8 T cells in Susac syndrome. Reverse transcription used roughly 0.45 to 1 ug RNA and random hexamers. Amplification of TCR beta CDR3 by immunoSEQ multiplex PCR spanned 54 Vbeta and 13 Jbeta. TCRdb called the immunoSEQ multiplex PCR reads again in MiXCR, with one record for every CDR3 protein. The table lists around 120,000 distinct CDR3 sequences, 90% to 95% of them singletons. General observations from the study: The number of individuals included in the study's TCR sequencing and HLA analysis was acknowledged as relatively small.

From blood CD8+ and CD4+ T cells, TCR beta sequences were generated. This clonotype was sampled from a human donor with multiple sclerosis. Sequenced material: CD4+ T cells from PBMCs. V and J are TRBV19 and TRBJ1-5; tentative D call: TRBD1 (5 bases). CDR3 amino acids: CATDPAGMHQPQHF. The CDR3 coding sequence is TGTGCCACAGACCCGGCAGGGATGCATCAGCCCCAGCATTTT.